The 21 T cell receptor beta chains reported below all come from one sample, sequenced in a study of blood T cell repertoires in COVID-19. The protocol was immunoSEQ multiplex PCR, while the TCRdb copy is restricted to in-frame clones and leaves out a portion. The data contain 200,000 to 250,000 clones, approximately 80% of them singletons. Sequenced sample: PBMCs or T cells enriched from blood (not recorded which). These receptors were taken from a man between 25 and 39 years old with acute COVID-19.

The table lists this clone with a few counts. The gene calls are TRBV5-1 and TRBJ2-7; 7 nucleotides line up with TRBD2. The ends lost 7 bases at V and 4 bases at J; junction bases unmatched: 11. In germline, CDR1 is SGHRS, CDR2 YFSETQ. This CDR3 has 14 residues. The CDR3 loop is CASPVGGGMYEQYF. CDR3 sequence (DNA): TGCGCCAGCCCCGTGGGGGGGGGAATGTACGAGCAGTACTTC.

The genes are TRBV5-1 and TRBJ2-6; 8 positions agree with TRBD1. V lost 3 bases and J lost 1; bases outside the gene matches: 9. Looked up from germline, CDR1 is SGHRS and CDR2 is YFSETQ. CDR3 length equals 18 residues. In DNA, the CDR3 is TGCGCCAGCAGCTACACCTCAGGGGGCACATCTGGGGCCAACGTCCTGACTTTC. This encodes CASSYTSGGTSGANVLTF. The variable domain in full, with the rest retrieved from reference TRBV5-1 and TRBJ2-6, is KAGVTQTPRYLIKTRGQQVTLSCSPISGHRSVSWYQQTPGQGLQFLFEYFSETQRNKGNFPGRFSGRQFSNSRSEMNVSTLELGDSALYLCASSYTSGGTSGANVLTFGAGSRLTVL.

J is TRBJ1-2 and V is TRBV30, with 8 bases aligning to TRBD1. This CDR3 region has 14 residues. CDR1 and CDR2 from the germline V gene are GTSNPN and SVGIG (reference sequence). The J segment lost 5 bases and the V segment lost 1 base, leaving 6 bases of the junction unmatched. CDR3 nucleotides: TGTGCCTGGAGTGATGGACAGGGTTATTATGGCTACACCTTC. Encoded protein: CAWSDGQGYYGYTF.

The gene calls are TRBV5-1 and TRBJ1-6; a possible D gene is TRBD1 (6 bases). V was trimmed by 4 bases and J by 7 bases, leaving 15 bases between them. The CDR3 runs to 15 residues. Germline values: CDR1 SGHRS, CDR2 YFSETQ. CDR3 in amino acids: CASSLQGGSNSPLHF. The DNA for the CDR3 is TGCGCCAGCAGCCTACAAGGGGGTTCGAATTCACCCCTCCACTTT.

The chain couples TRBV18 to TRBJ1-1, with 11 bases fitting TRBD1. V lost 4 bases to trimming and J lost 5 bases; unmatched junction nucleotides: 9. The germline gives CDR1 KGHSH, CDR2 LQKENI. This CDR3 spans 16 amino acids. The CDR3 is CASSQTGTGGITEAFF. CDR3 in DNA: TGTGCCAGCTCACAGACCGGGACAGGGGGAATAACTGAAGCTTTCTTT.

This chain connects TRBV28 to TRBJ1-2, with D perhaps TRBD1 (5 bases). Germline V CDR1 and CDR2: MDHEN, SYDVKM. This CDR3 region has 12 residues. With 5 bases removed from V and 8 bases from J, the gap between germline ends came to 12 bases. The CDR3 DNA follows: TGTGCCAGCAGTGCCCAGGGTTTCGGCTACACCTTC. This encodes CASSAQGFGYTF.

The rearrangement links TRBV6-5 to TRBJ1-6; D is unresolved. CDR1 is MNHEY, CDR2 SVGAGI, per germline. Trimming pared 7 bases from V and 4 bases from J, leaving 14 bases between. This CDR3 contains 15 residues. The CDR3 nucleotides read TGTGCCAGCACCGACTCTTGGCGGTATAATTCACCCCTCCACTTT. Protein sequence: CASTDSWRYNSPLHF.

This clone was counted once. The chain joins TRBV9 to TRBJ2-2; 7 bases align to TRBD2. V lost 5 bases, J lost 2 bases, and 18 bases stayed unmatched. The CDR3 is 19 amino acids. Germline V lookup: CDR1 SGDLS, CDR2 YYNGEE. The CDR3 loop reads CASRPSPGGLILNTGELFF. In nucleotides, the CDR3 is TGTGCCAGCAGACCCTCTCCGGGGGGATTAATACTAAACACCGGGGAGCTGTTTTTT.

The genes are TRBV28 and TRBJ1-2, with 12 positions matching TRBD1. Germline CDR1 reads MDHEN; CDR2 reads SYDVKM. Trimming cost V 5 bases and J 7 bases; bases outside gene matches: 5. The CDR3 loop spans 14 amino acids. Here the CDR3 DNA reads TGTGCCAGCAGTGGGACAGGGGGCGCGTTTGGCTACACCTTC. This sequence encodes CASSGTGGAFGYTF.

The chain combines TRBV6-5 with TRBJ2-1; TRBD1 aligns across 8 bases. The CDR3 runs to 13 residues. In germline, CDR1 is MNHEY, CDR2 SVGAGI. Losses at the gene ends were 5 bases for V and 8 bases for J; bases not matched to a gene: 5. In DNA, the CDR3 is TGTGCCAGCAGTCCGGACAGGGAGGATGAGCAGTTCTTC. Translating gives CASSPDREDEQFF.

V usage is TRBV6-5 and J usage is TRBJ1-6; a weak D match, TRBD1 (5 bases). The V end lost 9 bases, the J end lost 5 bases, and 14 bases lay between the germline ends. Germline-derived CDR1 and CDR2 are MNHEY and SVGAGI. The CDR3 has 14 amino acids. CDR3 DNA sequence: TGTGCCAGTCGCCCCGGAGGGGATAATTCACCCCTCCACTTT. Its protein is CASRPGGDNSPLHF.

This sequence joins TRBV19 and TRBJ1-2; 7 nucleotides line up with TRBD1. The CDR3 is 13 residues long. J lost 4 bases, V lost 7 bases, and 6 bases had no gene match. CDR1 LNHDA and CDR2 SQIVND come from the germline V gene (reference sequence). In DNA, the CDR3 is TGTGCCAGTACCCCGGACAGGACCTATGGCTACACCTTC. Residues: CASTPDRTYGYTF.

This chain joins TRBV5-1 and TRBJ1-1; D remains unclear. The CDR3 extends over 14 amino acids. The germline V gene has CDR1 SGHRS and CDR2 YFSETQ. Deletions cut 0 bases from V and 4 bases from J, with 10 bases between. The CDR3 bases are TGCGCCAGCAGCTTGGCCCTCGGAGGCACTGAAGCTTTCTTT. Translation: CASSLALGGTEAFF.

The chain carries TRBV14 and TRBJ2-1; perhaps TRBD1 as D (6 bases). Germline-derived CDR1 and CDR2 are SGHDN and FVKESK. CDR3 length: 15 amino acids. With 6 bases removed from V and 1 base from J, the gap between germline ends came to 13 bases. The DNA of the CDR3 is TGTGCCAGCAGTCGTGGACAGCGTTCCTACAATGAGCAGTTCTTC. Amino acid sequence: CASSRGQRSYNEQFF.

The V gene is TRBV5-1, the J gene TRBJ2-5; 8 bases map to TRBD1. V was pared by 0 bases and J by 2 bases, with 6 bases of the junction left unmatched. The CDR3 totals 16 residues. The germline V gene has CDR1 SGHRS and CDR2 YFSETQ. CDR3 sequence: CASSLGGQGGQETQYF. The DNA of the CDR3 is TGCGCCAGCAGCTTGGGCGGACAGGGTGGACAAGAGACCCAGTACTTC.

This sequence joins TRBV7-9 and TRBJ1-2, with D perhaps TRBD1 (6 bases). The CDR3 extends over 14 amino acids. Germline CDR1 is SEHNR and CDR2 is FQNEAQ (reference sequence). V lost 4 bases to trimming and J lost 7 bases, with 16 bases between them. The CDR3 is CASSSIRGVGGYTF. DNA of the CDR3: TGTGCCAGCAGCTCGATCAGGGGAGTAGGTGGCTACACCTTC.

The rearrangement links TRBV27 to TRBJ2-7; no clear D. V was cut by 3 bases and J by 2 bases, with 8 bases left in between. The CDR3 sequence is 13 residues long. Germline V gene lookup returns CDR1 MNHEY and CDR2 SMNVEV (reference sequence). CDR3 protein: CASSLRIPYEQYF. The CDR3 DNA reads as TGTGCCAGCAGTTTGAGAATCCCCTACGAGCAGTACTTC.

This clone was observed a single time. The chain employs TRBV12-3 or TRBV12-4 and TRBJ2-7; 8 bases line up with TRBD2. V shed 7 bases, J shed 3 bases, and the junction held 5 bases outside the gene matches. The length of the CDR3 is 13 residues. The CDR3 DNA is TGTGCCAGCAATCGGGGGGGGGACTACGAGCAGTACTTC. Encoded protein: CASNRGGDYEQYF.

This chain connects TRBV19 to TRBJ1-1; D gene unclear. V lost 7 bases, J lost 3 bases, and 9 bases lay in between. The CDR3 runs to 12 residues. Germline CDR1 and CDR2: LNHDA and SQIVND (reference sequence). The CDR3, as DNA: TGTGCCAGTAATGTTCGGGACACTGAAGCTTTCTTT. This gives the protein CASNVRDTEAFF. The full variable domain, completed using reference TRBV19 and TRBJ1-1, is DGGITQSPKYLFRKEGQNVTLSCEQNLNHDAMYWYRQDPGQGLRLIYYSQIVNDFQKGDIAEGYSVSREKKESFPLTVTSAQKNPTAFYLCASNVRDTEAFFGQGTRLTVV.

The rearrangement joins TRBV9 to TRBJ1-1; 7 nucleotides agree with TRBD1. Germline CDR1 SGDLS, CDR2 YYNGEE. The CDR3 covers 15 residues. The ends lost 0 bases at V and 5 bases at J; junction bases unmatched: 7. The CDR3 DNA reads as TGTGCCAGCAGCGTAGGTATAGGGGGCCAGACTGAAGCTTTCTTT. Translation gives CASSVGIGGQTEAFF.

This clone was seen repeatedly, ten times or more. The chain uses TRBV2 and TRBJ1-2; tentative D call: TRBD1 (6 bases). The CDR3 totals 14 residues. Germline CDR1 is SNHLY and CDR2 is FYNNEI. V shed 6 bases and J shed 1 base, with 12 bases lying between them. CDR3 nucleotide sequence: TGTGCCAGCAGCAGGGGACAATTTAACTATGGCTACACCTTC. Translated: CASSRGQFNYGYTF.